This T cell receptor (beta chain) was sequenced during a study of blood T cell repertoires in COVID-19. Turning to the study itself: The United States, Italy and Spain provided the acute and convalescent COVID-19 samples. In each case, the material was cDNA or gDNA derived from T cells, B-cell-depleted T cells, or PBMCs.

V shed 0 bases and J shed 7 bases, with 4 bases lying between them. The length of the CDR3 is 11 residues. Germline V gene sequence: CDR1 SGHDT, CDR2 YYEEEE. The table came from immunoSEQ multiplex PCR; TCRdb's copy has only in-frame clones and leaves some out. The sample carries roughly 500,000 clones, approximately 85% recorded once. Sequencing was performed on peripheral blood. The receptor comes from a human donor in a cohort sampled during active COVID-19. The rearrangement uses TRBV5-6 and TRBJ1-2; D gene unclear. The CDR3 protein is CASSLDLGYTF. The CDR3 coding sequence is TGTGCCAGCAGCTTGGATCTTGGCTACACCTTC.